This T cell receptor beta chain emerged from a study of cytomegalovirus exposure and HLA in healthy donors. Germline CDR1 and CDR2: SGHDT and YYEEEE. Trimming left V 0 bases short and J 4 bases short, with 10 bases between. There are 14 residues in the CDR3. Vbeta (60) and Jbeta (13) primers were used in the PCR. The protocol was immunoSEQ multiplex PCR, while the TCRdb copy is restricted to in-frame clones and leaves out a portion. The sample yields about 150,000 clones, 65% to 90% seen once. The sequence came from a woman between 45 and 60 years old in good health and CMV-seropositive. Sequencing was performed on PBMCs. The V gene is TRBV5-6, the J gene TRBJ1-1; D possibly corresponds to TRBD1 (5 bases). CDR3 sequence reads: CASSLGGSGTEAFF. In DNA form, the CDR3 reads TGTGCCAGCAGCTTGGGGGGCTCGGGCACTGAAGCTTTCTTT.